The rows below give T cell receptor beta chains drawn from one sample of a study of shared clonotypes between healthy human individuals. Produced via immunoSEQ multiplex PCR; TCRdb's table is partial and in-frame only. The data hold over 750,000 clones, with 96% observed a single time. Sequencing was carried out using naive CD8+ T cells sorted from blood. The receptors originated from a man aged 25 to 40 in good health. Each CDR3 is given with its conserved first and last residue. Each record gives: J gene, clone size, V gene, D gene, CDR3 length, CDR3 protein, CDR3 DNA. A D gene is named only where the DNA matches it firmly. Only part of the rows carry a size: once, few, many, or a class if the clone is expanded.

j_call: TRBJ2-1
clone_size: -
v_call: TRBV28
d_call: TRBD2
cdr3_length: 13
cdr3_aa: CALREAGANEQFF
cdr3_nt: TGTGCCTTAAGAGAAGCGGGAGCCAATGAGCAGTTCTTC

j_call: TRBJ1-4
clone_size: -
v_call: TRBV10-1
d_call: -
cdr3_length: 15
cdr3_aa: CASSHGQTQNEKLFF
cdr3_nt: TGCGCCAGCAGTCATGGACAGACCCAAAATGAAAAACTGTTTTTT

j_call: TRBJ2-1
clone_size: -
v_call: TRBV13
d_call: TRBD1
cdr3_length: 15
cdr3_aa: CASSLEGTGWNEQFF
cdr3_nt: TGTGCCAGCAGCTTAGAGGGGACAGGGTGGAATGAGCAGTTCTTC

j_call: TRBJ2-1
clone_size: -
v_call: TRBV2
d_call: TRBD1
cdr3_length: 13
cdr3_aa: CASRTGGPDEQFF
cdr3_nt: TGTGCCAGCAGGACAGGGGGTCCGGATGAGCAGTTCTTC

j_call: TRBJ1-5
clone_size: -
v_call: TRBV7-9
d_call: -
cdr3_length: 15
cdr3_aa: CASSSGPDSNQPQHF
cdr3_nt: TGTGCCAGCAGCTCTGGACCTGATAGCAATCAGCCCCAGCATTTT

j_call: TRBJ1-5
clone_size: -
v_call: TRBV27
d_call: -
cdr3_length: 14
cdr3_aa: CASSLGRGWQPQHF
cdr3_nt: TGTGCCAGCAGTTTAGGGAGGGGGTGGCAGCCCCAGCATTTT

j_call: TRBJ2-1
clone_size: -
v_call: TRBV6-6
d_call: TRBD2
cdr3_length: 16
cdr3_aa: CASSYSKRGLNNEQFF
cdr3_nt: TGTGCCAGCAGTTACTCGAAGCGGGGGCTCAACAATGAGCAGTTCTTC

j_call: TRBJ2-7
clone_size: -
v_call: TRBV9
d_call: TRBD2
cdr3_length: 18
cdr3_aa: CASSSYGGTSGQPYEQYF
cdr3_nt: TGTGCCAGCAGCTCATACGGAGGAACTAGCGGACAACCCTACGAGCAGTACTTC

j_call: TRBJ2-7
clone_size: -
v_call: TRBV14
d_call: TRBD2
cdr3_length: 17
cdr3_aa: CASSLTSGRADPNEQYF
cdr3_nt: TGTGCCAGCAGCCTGACTAGCGGGAGGGCCGACCCCAACGAGCAGTACTTC

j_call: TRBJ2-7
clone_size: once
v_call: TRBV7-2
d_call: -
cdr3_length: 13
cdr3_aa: CASSSGMNYEQYF
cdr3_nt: TGTGCCAGCAGCTCTGGTATGAACTACGAGCAGTACTTC

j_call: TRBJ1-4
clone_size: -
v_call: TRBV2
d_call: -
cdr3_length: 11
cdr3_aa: CASFSSEKLFF
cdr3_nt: TGTGCCAGTTTTTCATCCGAAAAACTGTTTTTT

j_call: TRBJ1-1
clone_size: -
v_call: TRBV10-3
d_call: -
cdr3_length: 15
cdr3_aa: CAISNSRLMNTEAFF
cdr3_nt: TGTGCCATCAGTAACTCTCGGCTAATGAACACTGAAGCTTTCTTT

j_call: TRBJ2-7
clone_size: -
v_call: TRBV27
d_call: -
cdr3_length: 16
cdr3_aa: CASSLLGVGSLAEQYF
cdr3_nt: TGTGCCAGCAGTTTATTAGGGGTGGGGTCCCTCGCCGAGCAGTACTTC

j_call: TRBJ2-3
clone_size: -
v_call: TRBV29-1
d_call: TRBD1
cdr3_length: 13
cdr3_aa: CSGRDRGKDTQYF
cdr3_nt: TGCAGCGGCCGGGACAGGGGAAAAGATACGCAGTATTTT

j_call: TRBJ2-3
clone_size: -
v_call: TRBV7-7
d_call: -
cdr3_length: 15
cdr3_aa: CASSFRLGPSDTQYF
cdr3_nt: TGTGCTAGCAGCTTCCGTCTAGGGCCATCAGATACGCAGTATTTT

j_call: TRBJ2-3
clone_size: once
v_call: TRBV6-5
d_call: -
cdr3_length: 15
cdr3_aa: CASSYRDGSEDTQYF
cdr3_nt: TGTGCCAGCAGTTACCGGGACGGGAGTGAAGATACGCAGTATTTT

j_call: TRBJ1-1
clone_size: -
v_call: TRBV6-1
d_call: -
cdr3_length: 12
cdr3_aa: CAGRTEHTEAFF
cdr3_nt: TGTGCGGGGCGGACAGAACACACTGAAGCTTTCTTT

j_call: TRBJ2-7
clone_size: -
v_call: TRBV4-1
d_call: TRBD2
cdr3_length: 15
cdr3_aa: CASSQVLAGSYEQYF
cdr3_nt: TGCGCCAGCAGCCAAGTCTTAGCGGGATCCTACGAGCAGTACTTC

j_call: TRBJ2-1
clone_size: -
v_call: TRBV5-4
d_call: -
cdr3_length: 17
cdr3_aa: CASSLVEGIEGINEQFF
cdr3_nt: TGTGCCAGCAGCTTGGTGGAGGGGATAGAGGGGATAAATGAGCAGTTCTTC

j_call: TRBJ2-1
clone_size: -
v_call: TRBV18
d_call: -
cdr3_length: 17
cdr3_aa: CASSPPGAGSSYNEQFF
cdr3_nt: TGTGCCAGCTCACCACCAGGTGCGGGGAGCTCCTACAATGAGCAGTTCTTC

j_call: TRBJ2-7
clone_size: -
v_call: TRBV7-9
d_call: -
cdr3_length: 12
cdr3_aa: CASSRESYEQYF
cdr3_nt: TGTGCCAGCAGTCGGGAGTCCTACGAGCAGTACTTC

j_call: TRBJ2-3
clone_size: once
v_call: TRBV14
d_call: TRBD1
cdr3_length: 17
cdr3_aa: CASSRPGQGHSRGTQYF
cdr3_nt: TGTGCCAGCAGCCGCCCAGGACAGGGACATTCAAGGGGTACGCAGTATTTT

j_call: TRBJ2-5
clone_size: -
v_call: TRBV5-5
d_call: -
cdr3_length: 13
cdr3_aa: CASSLDQQETQYF
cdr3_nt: TGTGCCAGCAGCTTGGACCAGCAAGAGACCCAGTACTTC

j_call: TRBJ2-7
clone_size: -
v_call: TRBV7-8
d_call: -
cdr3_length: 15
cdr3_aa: CASSDRLNGAAEQYF
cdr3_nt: TGTGCCAGCAGCGACCGATTGAATGGGGCCGCCGAGCAGTACTTC

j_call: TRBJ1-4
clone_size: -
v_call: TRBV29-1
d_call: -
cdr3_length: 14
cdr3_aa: CSVEEGGRDEKLFF
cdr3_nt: TGCAGCGTTGAGGAGGGCGGGCGCGATGAAAAACTGTTTTTT

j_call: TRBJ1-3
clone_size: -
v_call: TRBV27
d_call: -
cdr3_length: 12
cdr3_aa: CASSDGGNTIYF
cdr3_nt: TGTGCCAGTAGCGATGGAGGGAACACCATATATTTT

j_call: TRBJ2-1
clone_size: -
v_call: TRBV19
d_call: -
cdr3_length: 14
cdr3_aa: CASSDRDSYNEQFF
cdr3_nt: TGTGCCAGTAGTGACCGAGACTCCTACAATGAGCAGTTCTTC

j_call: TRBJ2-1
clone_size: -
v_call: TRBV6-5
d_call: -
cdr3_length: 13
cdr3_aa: CASSEGTPDILFF
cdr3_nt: TGTGCCAGCAGTGAAGGGACGCCAGACATCCTGTTCTTC

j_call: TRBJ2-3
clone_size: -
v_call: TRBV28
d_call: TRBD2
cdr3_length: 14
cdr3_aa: CASSLTSAADTQYF
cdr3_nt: TGTGCCAGCAGTTTGACTAGCGCGGCAGATACGCAGTATTTT

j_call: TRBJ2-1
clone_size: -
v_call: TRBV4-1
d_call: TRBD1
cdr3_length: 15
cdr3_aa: CASSQDETGLFEQFF
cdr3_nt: TGCGCCAGCAGCCAAGATGAGACAGGGCTTTTTGAGCAGTTCTTC

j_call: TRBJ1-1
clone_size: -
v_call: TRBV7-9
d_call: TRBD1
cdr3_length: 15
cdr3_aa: CASSPRTGENTEAFF
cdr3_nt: TGTGCCAGCAGCCCTAGGACAGGTGAAAACACTGAAGCTTTCTTT

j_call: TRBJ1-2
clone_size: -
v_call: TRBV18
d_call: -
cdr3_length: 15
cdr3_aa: CASSPPGEYIYGYTF
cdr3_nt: TGTGCCAGCTCACCACCGGGAGAGTACATCTATGGCTACACCTTC

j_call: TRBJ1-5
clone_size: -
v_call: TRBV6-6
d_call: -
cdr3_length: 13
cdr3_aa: CASELGATQPQHF
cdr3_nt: TGTGCCAGCGAATTGGGGGCGACTCAGCCCCAGCATTTT

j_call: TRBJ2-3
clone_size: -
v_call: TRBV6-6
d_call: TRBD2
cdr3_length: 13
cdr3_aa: CASIGLDGETQYF
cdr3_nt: TGTGCCAGCATCGGACTAGATGGGGAGACGCAGTATTTT

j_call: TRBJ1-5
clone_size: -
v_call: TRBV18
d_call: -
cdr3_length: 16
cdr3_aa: CASSPVRHDSNQPQHF
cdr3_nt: TGTGCCAGCTCACCAGTCAGACACGATAGCAATCAGCCCCAGCATTTT

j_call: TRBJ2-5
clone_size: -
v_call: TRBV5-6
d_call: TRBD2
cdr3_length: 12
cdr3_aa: CASSAGLPAQYF
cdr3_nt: TGTGCCAGCAGCGCGGGACTACCGGCCCAGTACTTC

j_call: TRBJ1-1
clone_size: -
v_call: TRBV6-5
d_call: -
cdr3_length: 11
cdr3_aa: CASKGGHEAFF
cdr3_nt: TGTGCCAGCAAGGGCGGCCATGAAGCTTTCTTT

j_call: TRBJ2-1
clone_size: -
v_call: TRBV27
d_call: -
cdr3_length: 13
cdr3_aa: CASSLSRVNEQFF
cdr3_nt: TGTGCCAGCAGTTTATCTAGGGTGAATGAGCAGTTCTTC

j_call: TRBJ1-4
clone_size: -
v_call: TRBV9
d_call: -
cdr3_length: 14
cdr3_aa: CASSSADNNEKLFF
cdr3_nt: TGTGCCAGCAGCTCGGCCGATAATAATGAAAAACTGTTTTTT

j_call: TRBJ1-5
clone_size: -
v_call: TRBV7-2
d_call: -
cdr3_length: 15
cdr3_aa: CASSLGSRGNQPQHF
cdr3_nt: TGTGCCAGCAGCTTAGGTTCAAGGGGAAATCAGCCCCAGCATTTT

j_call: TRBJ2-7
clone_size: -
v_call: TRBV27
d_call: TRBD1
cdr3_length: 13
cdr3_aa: CASSSGGPYEQYF
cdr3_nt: TGTGCCAGCAGTTCAGGGGGCCCCTACGAGCAGTACTTC

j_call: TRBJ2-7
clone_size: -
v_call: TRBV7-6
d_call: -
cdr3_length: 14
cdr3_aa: CASSARDGSYEQYF
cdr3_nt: TGTGCCAGCAGCGCCCGGGACGGATCCTACGAGCAGTACTTC

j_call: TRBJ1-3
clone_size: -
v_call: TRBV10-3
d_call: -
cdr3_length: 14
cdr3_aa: CAISESESGNTIYF
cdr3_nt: TGTGCCATCAGTGAATCAGAATCTGGAAACACCATATATTTT

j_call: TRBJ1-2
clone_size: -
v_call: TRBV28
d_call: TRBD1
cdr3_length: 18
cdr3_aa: CASSSTADRGLRNYGYTF
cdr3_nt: TGTGCCAGCAGTTCCACCGCGGACAGGGGACTGCGAAACTATGGCTACACCTTC

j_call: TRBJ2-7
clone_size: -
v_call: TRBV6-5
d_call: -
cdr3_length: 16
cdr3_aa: CASSYHKWQGAYEQYF
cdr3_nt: TGTGCCAGCAGTTACCACAAGTGGCAGGGCGCCTACGAGCAGTACTTC

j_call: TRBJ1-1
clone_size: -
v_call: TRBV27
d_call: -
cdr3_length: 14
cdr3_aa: CASSSGMMNTEAFF
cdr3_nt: TGTGCCAGCAGTTCAGGGATGATGAACACTGAAGCTTTCTTT

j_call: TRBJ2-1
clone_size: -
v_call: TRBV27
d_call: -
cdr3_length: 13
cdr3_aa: CASSIGSGNEQFF
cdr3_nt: TGTGCCAGCAGCATAGGAAGTGGCAATGAGCAGTTCTTC

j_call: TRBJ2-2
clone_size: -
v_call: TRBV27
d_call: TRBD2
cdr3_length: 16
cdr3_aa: CASSPREGKHTGELFF
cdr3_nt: TGTGCCAGCAGTCCTCGGGAGGGCAAACACACCGGGGAGCTGTTTTTT

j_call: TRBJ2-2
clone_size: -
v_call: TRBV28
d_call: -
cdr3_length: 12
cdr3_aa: CASSWSPGELFF
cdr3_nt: TGTGCCAGCAGCTGGAGCCCCGGGGAGCTGTTTTTT

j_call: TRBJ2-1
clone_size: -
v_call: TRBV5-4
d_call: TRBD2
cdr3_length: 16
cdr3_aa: CASSLWGGPTYNEQFF
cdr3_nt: TGTGCCAGCAGCTTGTGGGGGGGACCCACCTACAATGAGCAGTTCTTC

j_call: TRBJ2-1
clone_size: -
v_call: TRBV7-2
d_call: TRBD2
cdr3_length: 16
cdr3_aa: CASTTVRGSSYNEQFF
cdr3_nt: TGTGCCAGCACCACGGTGCGGGGGAGCTCCTACAATGAGCAGTTCTTC

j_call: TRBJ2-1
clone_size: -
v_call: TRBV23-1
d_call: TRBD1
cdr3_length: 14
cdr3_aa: CARVRQGGYNEQFF
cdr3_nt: TGCGCCAGAGTAAGACAGGGTGGGTACAATGAGCAGTTCTTC

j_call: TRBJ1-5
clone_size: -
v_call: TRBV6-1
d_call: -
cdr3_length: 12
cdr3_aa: CASQGTRQPQHF
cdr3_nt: TGTGCCAGCCAAGGTACCCGGCAGCCCCAGCATTTT

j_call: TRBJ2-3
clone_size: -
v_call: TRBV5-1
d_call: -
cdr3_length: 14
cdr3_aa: CASSLEQVTDTQYF
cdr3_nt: TGCGCCAGCAGCCTCGAACAGGTCACAGATACGCAGTATTTT

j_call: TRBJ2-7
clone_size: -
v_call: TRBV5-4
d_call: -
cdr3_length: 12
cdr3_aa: CASSSGLNEQYF
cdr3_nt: TGTGCCAGCAGCTCGGGACTTAACGAGCAGTACTTC

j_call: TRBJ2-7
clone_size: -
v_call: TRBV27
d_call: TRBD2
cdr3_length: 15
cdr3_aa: CASKSSLGTSAGQYF
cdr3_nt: TGTGCCAGCAAGTCCTCCCTTGGGACTAGCGCTGGGCAGTACTTC

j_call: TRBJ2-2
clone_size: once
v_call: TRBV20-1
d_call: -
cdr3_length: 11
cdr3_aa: CSATYTGELFF
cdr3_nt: TGCAGTGCTACATACACCGGGGAGCTGTTTTTT

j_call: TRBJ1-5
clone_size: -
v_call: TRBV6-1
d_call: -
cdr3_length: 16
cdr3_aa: CASSEATGEADQPQHF
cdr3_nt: TGTGCCAGCAGTGAAGCGACCGGAGAGGCGGATCAGCCCCAGCATTTT

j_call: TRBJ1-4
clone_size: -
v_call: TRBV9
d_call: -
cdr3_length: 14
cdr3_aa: CASAPDGFGEKLFF
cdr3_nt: TGTGCCAGCGCCCCCGACGGCTTTGGGGAAAAACTGTTTTTT

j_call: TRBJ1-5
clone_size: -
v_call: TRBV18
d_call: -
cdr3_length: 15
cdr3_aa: CASSLTPGGNQPQHF
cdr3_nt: TGTGCCAGCTCACTAACCCCAGGAGGCAATCAGCCCCAGCATTTT